The source of this T cell receptor (beta chain) is a study of CD8 T cells in Susac syndrome. The V end lost 2 bases, the J end lost 7 bases, and 11 bases lay between the germline ends. This CDR3 comprises 13 residues. Germline assignment: CDR1 MGHDK and CDR2 SYGVNS. Sequencing of TCR beta covered CD8+ and CD4+ T cells obtained from blood. Reverse transcription of about 0.45 to 1 ug RNA was performed with random hexamers. TCRdb used MiXCR to reprocess the immunoSEQ multiplex PCR reads, holding one entry per CDR3 protein. The repertoire has about 150,000 distinct CDR3 sequences, 94% of them found once; the top ten carry about 0.19%.

The TCR was taken from a human donor with multiple sclerosis. The sample taken for sequencing was CD8+ T cells from PBMCs. The chain uses TRBV25-1 and TRBJ1-1; possibly TRBD1 for D (5 bases). The CDR3 is CASSERGRNEAFF. In DNA form, the CDR3 reads TGTGCCAGCAGTGAACGGGGGAGAAATGAAGCTTTCTTT.